Sequencing of this TCR beta chain was carried out in a study of beta chain features in type 1 diabetes. Study-level results: Fewer insertions but more deletions were seen at VDJ junctions in type 1 diabetes patients.

Per germline, CDR1 ENHRY and CDR2 SYGVKD. This CDR3 has 11 amino acids. V dropped 2 bases and J dropped 7 bases, with 3 bases sitting between them. Comments on this clone: The antigen is not known.

Sequenced material consisted of expressed TCRB transcripts (all of the isolated RNA was reverse transcribed). Measured with immunoSEQ multiplex PCR; TCRdb has only the in-frame clones, and not every one. The sample includes around 310,000 clones, roughly 9.6% of them seen just once. The chain recombines TRBV10-3 with TRBJ2-1; D remains ambiguous. Sequenced input: naive CD4+ T cells from blood. This clonotype originated in a woman aged 25-40 years in good health. CDR3 residues: CAISETNEQFF. Here the CDR3 DNA reads TGTGCCATCAGTGAGACTAATGAGCAGTTCTTC.